These 15 T cell receptor beta chains share one sample of origin, sequenced in a study of blood T cell repertoires in COVID-19. Here immunoSEQ multiplex PCR was the method, and the copy in TCRdb shows in-frame clones only, minus some. The sample records over 15,000 clones, about 88% being singletons. The sequenced sample consisted of peripheral blood. Receptors originate from an elderly woman with COVID-19, enrolled during active disease.

The rearrangement links TRBV7-2 to TRBJ2-1; D possibly corresponds to TRBD2 (5 bases). The V end lost 7 bases, the J end lost 0 bases, and 10 bases lay between the germline ends. This CDR3 contains 14 residues. CDR1 is SGHTA and CDR2 is FQGNSA in the germline V gene. CDR3 coding DNA: TGTGCCAGCACCCCGGGGTACTCCTACAATGAGCAGTTCTTC. This sequence encodes CASTPGYSYNEQFF.

The gene calls are TRBV7-2 and TRBJ2-5, with a weak D call TRBD2 (6 bases). Germline V gene sequence: CDR1 SGHTA, CDR2 FQGNSA. V lost 5 bases, J lost 5 bases, and 15 bases lay in between. The CDR3 sequence is 14 residues long. The CDR3 bases are TGTGCCAGCAGCCACCGCGGGATACGGGAGACCCAGTACTTC. It encodes CASSHRGIRETQYF.

The J gene is TRBJ1-1, the V gene TRBV6-2 or TRBV6-3; weak D call: TRBD1 (5 bases). Germline V gene sequence: CDR1 MNHEY, CDR2 SVGEGT. The CDR3 is made up of 13 amino acids. The V and J ends lost 1 base and 4 bases respectively, with 7 bases between them. CDR3 nucleotide sequence: TGTGCCAGCAGTTACTGGGGCGGCACTGAAGCTTTCTTT. It translates to CASSYWGGTEAFF.

The chain joins TRBV28 to TRBJ1-3; 7 nucleotides align to TRBD1. This CDR3 has 14 amino acids. The germline V gene encodes CDR1 MDHEN and CDR2 SYDVKM. With V trimmed by 6 bases and J by 6 bases, 8 bases remained unmatched. CDR3 sequence (DNA): TGTGCCAGCAGCGCCAGACAGGGAGAAAACACCATATATTTT. Protein: CASSARQGENTIYF. The full variable domain, its missing parts supplied by reference TRBV28 and TRBJ1-3, is DVKVTQSSRYLVKRTGEKVFLECVQDMDHENMFWYRQDPGLGLRLIYFSYDVKMKEKGDIPEGYSVSREKKERFSLILESASTNQTSMYLCASSARQGENTIYFGEGSWLTVV.

V is TRBV5-1 and J is TRBJ2-7; 10 bases line up with TRBD2. CDR1 is SGHRS and CDR2 is YFSETQ in the germline V gene. CDR3 length: 16 amino acids. Unmatched junction bases numbered 7, after V lost 0 bases and J lost 4 bases. The chain's CDR3 is CASSLGLAGVFYEQYF. In nucleotides, the CDR3 is TGCGCCAGCAGCTTGGGGCTAGCGGGAGTTTTTTACGAGCAGTACTTC.

The V call is TRBV5-4, the J call TRBJ2-1, with TRBD2 identical over 8 bases. The germline V gene encodes CDR1 SGHNT and CDR2 YYREEE (reference sequence). The V and J ends lost 4 bases and 6 bases, in that order; junction bases with no gene match: 9. This CDR3 has 15 residues. CDR3 in amino acids: CASSDTLAGGNEQFF. The CDR3 region has the DNA TGTGCCAGCAGCGATACGCTAGCGGGCGGCAATGAGCAGTTCTTC.

The rearrangement uses TRBV19 and TRBJ2-5; D might be TRBD1 (6 bases). This CDR3 comprises 13 residues. Germline values: CDR1 LNHDA, CDR2 SQIVND (reference sequence). V was trimmed by 5 bases and J by 5 bases, leaving 12 bases between them. CDR3 DNA sequence: TGTGCCAGTAGTGTGACAGGATTGGAGACCCAGTACTTC. This gives the protein CASSVTGLETQYF.

The chain couples TRBV12-5 to TRBJ1-5; D possibly corresponds to TRBD1 (6 bases). V was cut by 6 bases and J by 4 bases, with 19 bases left in between. The CDR3 runs to 16 residues. Germline CDR1 reads LGHNT; CDR2 reads FRNRAP. CDR3: CASGPPGRGKNQPQHF. As DNA, the CDR3 is TGTGCTAGTGGCCCTCCGGGCAGGGGAAAAAATCAGCCCCAGCATTTT.

The CDR3 DNA follows: TGTGCCAGCAGCTTAGTCCACCTATCCACAGATACGCAGTATTTT. Protein sequence: CASSLVHLSTDTQYF. The rearrangement links TRBV7-2 to TRBJ2-3; D remains unclear. This CDR3 has 15 residues. V was clipped by 1 base and J by 2 bases, with 10 bases between them. Germline loops: CDR1 SGHTA, CDR2 FQGNSA.

J is TRBJ2-5 and V is TRBV5-1; D might be TRBD1 (5 bases). The V end was cut by 0 bases, the J end by 5 bases, with 14 bases between. The CDR3 length is 15 residues. From germline, CDR1 is SGHRS and CDR2 YFSETQ. CDR3 region: CASSLVSSPGETQYF. The CDR3 DNA sequence: TGCGCCAGCAGCTTGGTCTCATCCCCAGGGGAGACCCAGTACTTC.

The chain joins TRBV5-1 to TRBJ2-2, with 8 bases identical to TRBD1. Unmatched junction bases numbered 4, after V lost 4 bases and J lost 5 bases. CDR3 length equals 14 residues. Per the germline V gene, CDR1 is SGHRS and CDR2 is YFSETQ. The CDR3 region is CASSRGQETGELFF. CDR3 nucleotides: TGCGCCAGCAGCAGGGGACAGGAGACCGGGGAGCTGTTTTTT.

V and J are TRBV11-3 and TRBJ2-2; 7 nucleotides align to TRBD1. Trimming removed 4 bases from V and 4 bases from J; junction bases left unmatched: 3. CDR3 size: 14 residues. Per the germline V gene, CDR1 is SGHNT and CDR2 is YENEEA. CDR3: CASSSTGSTGELFF. CDR3 nucleotide sequence: TGTGCCAGCAGCTCGACAGGGAGCACCGGGGAGCTGTTTTTT.

This chain connects TRBV7-5 to TRBJ1-1; the table calls TRBD1, which could not be checked here. TRBV7-5 is deemed a pseudogene. The CDR3 is made up of 17 amino acids. The CDR3 nucleotides read TGTGTCAGAAGCCCCCGAGTTGGACAGGGGGGAGCCACTGAAGCTTTCTTT. This encodes CVRSPRVGQGGATEAFF.

V is TRBV7-2 and J is TRBJ2-1; the D gene is possibly TRBD2 (7 bases). V gave up 8 bases and J gave up 7 bases, with 15 bases separating them. The CDR3 runs to 13 residues. Germline loops: CDR1 SGHTA, CDR2 FQGNSA. CDR3 region: CASEQGGGNEQFF. The DNA for the CDR3 is TGTGCCAGCGAACAAGGGGGGGGTAATGAGCAGTTCTTC.

The genes are TRBV11-2 and TRBJ1-3; TRBD1 is a possible D gene (6 bases). From germline, CDR1 is SGHAT and CDR2 FQNNGV. CDR3 length equals 16 residues. Trimming cost V 7 bases and J 2 bases, with 18 bases left between them. The chain's CDR3 is CASNPSGARAGNTIYF. The CDR3 DNA reads as TGTGCCAGCAACCCCTCAGGGGCCCGGGCTGGAAACACCATATATTTT.